This is a list of T cell receptor beta chains from one sample in a study of PD-L1 blockade in urothelial cancer. TCRdb keeps only in-frame clones here, not all; method: immunoSEQ multiplex PCR. The sample contains nearly 45,000 clones, around nine tenths of which appear only once. The source was PBMCs, collected around atezolizumab (anti-PD-L1) treatment. All receptors come from a donor at least 40 years old with urothelial cancer. Both conserved end residues are part of each CDR3. Fields, in order: J gene, V gene, D gene, CDR3 protein, CDR3 DNA. D genes are given only for firm matches.

J: TRBJ2-5
V: TRBV5-1
D: NA
CDR3: CASSLGQGLSWETQYF
DNA: TGCGCCAGCAGCTTGGGGCAGGGTCTGTCATGGGAGACCCAGTACTTC

J: TRBJ1-2
V: TRBV5-6
D: NA
CDR3: CASSLDRAYGYTF
DNA: TGTGCCAGCAGCTTGGACAGGGCCTATGGCTACACCTTC

J: TRBJ2-7
V: TRBV2
D: TRBD2
CDR3: CASSDARLAGFDEQYF
DNA: TGTGCCAGCAGCGACGCCCGACTAGCGGGATTCGACGAGCAGTACTTC

J: TRBJ1-1
V: TRBV27
D: NA
CDR3: CASSNRGTEAFF
DNA: TGTGCCAGCAGCAACCGGGGCACTGAAGCTTTCTTT

J: TRBJ1-3
V: TRBV9
D: NA
CDR3: CASSLGGSGNTIYF
DNA: TGTGCCAGCAGCCTCGGGGGATCTGGAAACACCATATATTTT

J: TRBJ2-7
V: TRBV2
D: NA
CDR3: CASCSGGYEQYF
DNA: TGTGCCAGCTGTTCAGGGGGGTACGAGCAGTACTTC

J: TRBJ2-7
V: TRBV5-1
D: TRBD2
CDR3: CASSPSGRRTSGSPYEQYF
DNA: TGCGCCAGCAGCCCCTCAGGCAGGCGGACTAGCGGGTCCCCCTACGAGCAGTACTTC

J: TRBJ1-4
V: TRBV15
D: NA
CDR3: CATSRGGAAYNEKLFF
DNA: TGTGCCACCAGCAGAGGGGGCGCAGCCTATAATGAAAAACTGTTTTTT

J: TRBJ1-6
V: TRBV28
D: NA
CDR3: CASRTQVDSPLHF
DNA: TGTGCCAGCAGGACACAGGTGGATTCACCCCTCCACTTT

J: TRBJ2-1
V: TRBV6-6
D: NA
CDR3: CASRTGTIEFF
DNA: TGTGCCAGCAGAACCGGGACAATCGAGTTCTTC

J: TRBJ2-5
V: TRBV9
D: NA
CDR3: CASSVASQGWETQYF
DNA: TGTGCCAGCAGCGTAGCTTCTCAGGGCTGGGAGACCCAGTACTTC

J: TRBJ2-7
V: TRBV28
D: NA
CDR3: CASSHGGGTGYEQYF
DNA: TGTGCCAGCAGCCACGGGGGGGGGACAGGGTACGAGCAGTACTTC

J: TRBJ2-3
V: TRBV2
D: TRBD2
CDR3: CACLTIAGFADTQYF
DNA: TGTGCCTGCCTAACTATAGCGGGATTTGCAGATACGCAGTATTTT

J: TRBJ1-5
V: TRBV28
D: TRBD1
CDR3: CASSRDRASPRPQHF
DNA: TGTGCCAGCAGCCGGGACAGGGCCTCCCCAAGGCCCCAGCATTTT

J: TRBJ2-5
V: TRBV30
D: NA
CDR3: CAWTPGEAQETQYF
DNA: TGTGCCTGGACCCCGGGGGAGGCTCAAGAGACCCAGTACTTC

J: TRBJ2-5
V: TRBV5-6
D: NA
CDR3: CASSLRETQYF
DNA: TGTGCCAGCAGCCTCCGAGAGACCCAGTACTTC

J: TRBJ2-7
V: TRBV11-2
D: TRBD1
CDR3: CASSIDRGLGYEQYF
DNA: TGTGCCAGCAGCATCGACAGGGGGCTCGGCTACGAGCAGTACTTC

J: TRBJ2-1
V: TRBV7-8
D: TRBD2
CDR3: CASSLDGSGRVGSYNEQFF
DNA: TGTGCCAGCAGCTTAGATGGTAGCGGGAGGGTGGGCTCCTACAATGAGCAGTTCTTC

J: TRBJ2-7
V: TRBV29-1
D: TRBD2
CDR3: CSAGGGSYEQYF
DNA: TGCAGCGCCGGCGGGGGTTCCTACGAGCAGTACTTC

J: TRBJ2-4
V: TRBV6-5
D: TRBD2
CDR3: CASSYSGTKNIQYF
DNA: TGTGCCAGCAGTTATAGCGGGACCAAAAACATTCAGTACTTC

J: TRBJ2-2
V: TRBV11-3
D: NA
CDR3: CASSLDSSPGYPGELFF
DNA: TGTGCCAGCAGCTTAGATTCCAGCCCGGGTTATCCCGGGGAGCTGTTTTTT

J: TRBJ2-5
V: TRBV7-2
D: NA
CDR3: CASSLAGGETQYF
DNA: TGTGCCAGCAGCTTAGCGGGGGGAGAGACCCAGTACTTC

J: TRBJ1-5
V: TRBV6-1
D: TRBD1
CDR3: CASSYRDREDQPQHF
DNA: TGTGCCAGCAGCTACCGGGACAGGGAGGATCAGCCCCAGCATTTT

J: TRBJ2-7
V: TRBV2
D: TRBD2
CDR3: CASSGGGRARYEQYF
DNA: TGTGCCAGCAGTGGGGGCGGGAGGGCCAGATACGAGCAGTACTTC

J: TRBJ2-5
V: TRBV30
D: TRBD1
CDR3: CAWCRQGAGTQYF
DNA: TGTGCCTGGTGCCGACAGGGGGCGGGGACCCAGTACTTC